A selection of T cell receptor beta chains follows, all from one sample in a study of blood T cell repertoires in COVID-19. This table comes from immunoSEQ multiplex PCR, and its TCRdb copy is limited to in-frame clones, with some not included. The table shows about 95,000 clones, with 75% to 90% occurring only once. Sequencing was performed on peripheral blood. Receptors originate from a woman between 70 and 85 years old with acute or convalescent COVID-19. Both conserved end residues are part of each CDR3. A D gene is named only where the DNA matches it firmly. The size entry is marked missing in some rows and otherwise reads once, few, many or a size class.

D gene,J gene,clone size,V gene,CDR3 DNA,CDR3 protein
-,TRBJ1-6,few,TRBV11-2,TGTGCCAGCAGCTTCGACGGAGGCGGAAATTCACCCCTCCACTTT,CASSFDGGGNSPLHF
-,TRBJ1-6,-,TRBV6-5,TGTGCCAGCAGTTATGGGGCAGGTTCACCCCTCCACTTT,CASSYGAGSPLHF
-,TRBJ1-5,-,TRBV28,TGTGCCAGCAGTTTGGGCCAGGGAGGCGGCAATCAGCCCCAGCATTTT,CASSLGQGGGNQPQHF
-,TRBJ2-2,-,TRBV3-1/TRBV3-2,TGTGCCAGCAGGCTTAGAACCAACACCGGGGAGCTGTTTTTT,CASRLRTNTGELFF
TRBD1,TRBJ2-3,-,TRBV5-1,TGCGCCAGCAGCTTGGGAGCCGGGACAGGGGTACCAGATACGCAGTATTTT,CASSLGAGTGVPDTQYF
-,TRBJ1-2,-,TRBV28,TGTGCCAGCAGTTTGAGTTCGGTAATGCGTGGCTACACCTTC,CASSLSSVMRGYTF
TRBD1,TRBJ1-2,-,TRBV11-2,TGTGCCAGCAGCCTTAGCACAGGGGGCTATGGCTACACCTTC,CASSLSTGGYGYTF
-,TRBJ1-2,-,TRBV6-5,TGTGCCAGCAGTTACAGCGGGATGATCTATGGCTACACCTTC,CASSYSGMIYGYTF
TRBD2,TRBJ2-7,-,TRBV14,TGTGCCAGCAGCAGGGGGCGACTAGCGGGATCCTACGAGCAGTACTTC,CASSRGRLAGSYEQYF
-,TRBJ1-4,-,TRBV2,TGTGCCAGCAGACCCAGGGAGGGAAATGAAAAACTGTTTTTT,CASRPREGNEKLFF
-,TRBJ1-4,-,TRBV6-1,TGTGCCAGCAGTGAATTGGGAGCCGCAACTAATGAAAAACTGTTTTTT,CASSELGAATNEKLFF
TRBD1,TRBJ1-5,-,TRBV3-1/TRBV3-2,TGTGCCAGCAGCCAAGCCCGGGACAGCGCACCGCATTTT,CASSQARDSAPHF
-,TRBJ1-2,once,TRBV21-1,TGTGCCAGCAGCAACCGGACAGGGGGAGGCTACACCTTC,CASSNRTGGGYTF
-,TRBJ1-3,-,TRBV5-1,TGCGCCAGCAGCTTGCAGACTCCCGAGGGCACCATATATTTT,CASSLQTPEGTIYF
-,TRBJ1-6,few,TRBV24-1,TGTGCCACCAGTCCAGGGATCGGTTCACCCCTCCACTTT,CATSPGIGSPLHF
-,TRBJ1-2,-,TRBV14,TGTGCCAGCAGCCGTGGAGGGGATGCTGGCTACACCTTC,CASSRGGDAGYTF
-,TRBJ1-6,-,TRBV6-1,TGTGCCAGCAGTGAACAGAATAATAATTCACCCCTCCACTTT,CASSEQNNNSPLHF
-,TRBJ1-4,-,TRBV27,TGTGCCAGCAGACCTAACAGGGATCATGAAAAACTGTTTTTT,CASRPNRDHEKLFF
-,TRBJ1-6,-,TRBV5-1,TGCGCCAGCAGAAAGGCTGGAGGGGAGTCCTATAATTCACCCCTCCACTTT,CASRKAGGESYNSPLHF
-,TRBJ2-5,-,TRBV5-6,TGTGCCAGCAGCTTGGTTGGCACAGAGACCCAGTACTTC,CASSLVGTETQYF
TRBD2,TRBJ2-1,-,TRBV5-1,TGCGCCAGCAGCACGTTTAGCGGGAGCTCCTACAATGAGCAGTTCTTC,CASSTFSGSSYNEQFF
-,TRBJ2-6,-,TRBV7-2,TGTGCCAGCAGCTTAACTAGATCTGGGGCCAACGTCCTGACTTTC,CASSLTRSGANVLTF
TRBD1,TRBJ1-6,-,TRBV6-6,TGTGCCAGCAGTTACTCTGGACAGGGGTACTCACCCCTCCACTTT,CASSYSGQGYSPLHF
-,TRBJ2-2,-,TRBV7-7,TGTGCCAGCAGCTTAGGTGGCGGGGAGAGCACCGGGGAGCTGTTTTTT,CASSLGGGESTGELFF
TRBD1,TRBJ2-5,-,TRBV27,TGTGCCAGCAGCCGCGGGTACCTCAGGGGGCCAGGCGAGACCCAGTACTTC,CASSRGYLRGPGETQYF
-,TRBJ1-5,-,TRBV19,TGTGCCAGTAAACGTTCTGATGGCCTCCAGCATTTT,CASKRSDGLQHF
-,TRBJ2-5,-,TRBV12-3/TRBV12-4,TGTGCCAGCAGTCGTACAGGGCGGGAGACCCAGTACTTC,CASSRTGRETQYF
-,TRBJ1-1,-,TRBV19,TGTGCCAGTAGGAGTCCCATGAACACTGAAGCTTTCTTT,CASRSPMNTEAFF
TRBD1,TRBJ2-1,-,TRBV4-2,TGTGCCAGCAGCCAACTTTGGACAGGGGGCGACGAGCAGTTCTTC,CASSQLWTGGDEQFF
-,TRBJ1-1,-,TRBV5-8,TGTGCCAGCAGCTTGGCCCCGTGGGGGGGATTTCAGATGAACACTGAAGCTTTCTTT,CASSLAPWGGFQMNTEAFF
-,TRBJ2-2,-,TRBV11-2,TGTGCCAGCAGCTTTGGGGCCACCGGGGAGCTGTTTTTT,CASSFGATGELFF
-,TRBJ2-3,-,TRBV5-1,TGCGCCAGCAGCATGGGAGGTGTGTTCCGCACAGATACGCAGTATTTT,CASSMGGVFRTDTQYF
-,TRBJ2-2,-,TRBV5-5,TGTGCCAGCAGCTTGGCGGCAGGGGTGAACACCGGGGAGCTGTTTTTT,CASSLAAGVNTGELFF
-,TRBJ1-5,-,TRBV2,TGTGCCAGCCATAGGACATTGAATCAGCCCCAGCATTTT,CASHRTLNQPQHF
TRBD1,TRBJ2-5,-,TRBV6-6,TGTGCCAGCAGCGAAGGGACAGACCAAGAGACCCAGTACTTC,CASSEGTDQETQYF
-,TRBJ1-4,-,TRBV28,TGTGCCACAGGATCTGAAAAACTGTTTTTT,CATGSEKLFF
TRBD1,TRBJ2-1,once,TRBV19,TGTGCCAGTAGTACCGGTGACAGGGTATCGAATGAGCAGTTCTTC,CASSTGDRVSNEQFF
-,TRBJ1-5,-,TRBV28,TGTGCCAGCAGTTTAATAGACATTTATAGCAATCAGCCCCAGCATTTT,CASSLIDIYSNQPQHF
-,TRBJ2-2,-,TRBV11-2,TGTGCCAGCAGCTCGGCACAGCACACCGGGGAGCTGTTTTTT,CASSSAQHTGELFF
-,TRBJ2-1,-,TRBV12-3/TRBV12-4,TGTGCCAGCAGTCTCGGGGACAATGAGCAGTTCTTC,CASSLGDNEQFF
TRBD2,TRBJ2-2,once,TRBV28,TGTGCCAGCAGTTTAGGCGGGAGCGGGACCGGGGAGCTGTTTTTT,CASSLGGSGTGELFF
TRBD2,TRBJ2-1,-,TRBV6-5,TGTGCCAGCACCCAGCGGGGGGCTCCCTACAATGAGCAGTTCTTC,CASTQRGAPYNEQFF
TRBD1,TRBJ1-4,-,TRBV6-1,TGTGCCAGCAGTGTTGGGCCAGGGGGTCTTGCTAATGAAAAACTGTTTTTT,CASSVGPGGLANEKLFF
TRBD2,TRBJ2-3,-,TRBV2,TGTGCCAGCAAGGGGTCGTTGGGAGGACTAGGTACAGATACGCAGTATTTT,CASKGSLGGLGTDTQYF
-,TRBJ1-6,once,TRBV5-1,TGCGCCAGCAGCAGGGAAGGGGGTAATTCACCCCTCCACTTT,CASSREGGNSPLHF
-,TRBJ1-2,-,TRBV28,TGTGCCAGCAGTTCGGTTGGTTATGGCTACACCTTC,CASSSVGYGYTF
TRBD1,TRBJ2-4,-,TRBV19,TGTGCCAGTAGTAAGACAGGGCTGGGAAACATTCAGTACTTC,CASSKTGLGNIQYF
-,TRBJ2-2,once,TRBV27,TGTGCCAGCAGTTTATCTGGTTTGAGACTTAACACCGGGGAGCTGTTTTTT,CASSLSGLRLNTGELFF
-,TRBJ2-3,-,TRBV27,TGTGCCAGCAGTCCACTTAAGTTGGATACGCAGTATTTT,CASSPLKLDTQYF
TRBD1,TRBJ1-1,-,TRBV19,TGTGCCAGTAGTATTGACAGGGGAAACACTGAAGCTTTCTTT,CASSIDRGNTEAFF
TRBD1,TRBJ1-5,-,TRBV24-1,TGTGCCACCAGTGAATCCCGGACAGGGCTGTTCAATCAGCCCCAGCATTTT,CATSESRTGLFNQPQHF